This is a list of T cell receptor beta chains from one sample in a study of response to subunit inactivated influenza vaccine. TCRdb used MiXCR to reprocess the RT-PCR reads, holding one entry per CDR3 protein. The table lists 450,000 to 600,000 distinct CDR3 sequences, less than 10% of them singletons. The material sequenced was PBMCs from blood, taken less than 25 months after vaccination. The receptors shown here come from a man in his fifties or sixties who received an inactivated influenza vaccine. CDR3s include the opening cysteine and the closing phenylalanine or tryptophan. The order of the fields is D gene, clone size, V gene, J gene, CDR3 DNA, CDR3 protein. A D gene is named only where the DNA matches it firmly. Clone size appears in some rows only: once, few, many, or a class for an expanded clone.

D: TRBD2; size: NA; V: TRBV14; J: TRBJ2-1; DNA: TGTGCCAGCAGCCAAGCTTCGGGGTGGCTAGCGGGACTAAGCTCCTACAATGAGCAGTTCTTC; CDR3: CASSQASGWLAGLSSYNEQFF
D: TRBD1; size: few; V: TRBV5-1; J: TRBJ2-7; DNA: TGCGCCAGCAGCGCCCCCGGGACAGCCTCCTACGAGCAGTACTTC; CDR3: CASSAPGTASYEQYF
D: NA; size: few; V: TRBV5-1; J: TRBJ2-3; DNA: TGCGCCAGCAGCTTCAGCCCCGACGGAGATACGCAGTATTTT; CDR3: CASSFSPDGDTQYF
D: TRBD2; size: few; V: TRBV6-1; J: TRBJ2-5; DNA: TGTGCCAGCAGTGAATACAGCGGGAGGGCCCGGGAGACCCAGTACTTC; CDR3: CASSEYSGRARETQYF
D: NA; size: many; V: TRBV12-3/TRBV12-4; J: TRBJ2-5; DNA: TGTGCCAGCAGAAGTAACATGATGCGGAGAGAGACCCAGTACTTC; CDR3: CASRSNMMRRETQYF
D: NA; size: NA; V: TRBV20-1; J: TRBJ2-1; DNA: TGCAGTGCTAGTCGGGGGGCCAACAATGAGCAGTTCTTC; CDR3: CSASRGANNEQFF
D: NA; size: few; V: TRBV10-3; J: TRBJ1-2; DNA: TGTGCCATCAGGTCCCAGGACTATATTAACTATGGCTACACCTTC; CDR3: CAIRSQDYINYGYTF
D: NA; size: many; V: TRBV6-2/TRBV6-3; J: TRBJ2-1; DNA: TGTGCCAGCAGTCTCACCCACGCTACGGACGACAATGAGCAGTTCTTC; CDR3: CASSLTHATDDNEQFF
D: TRBD1; size: many; V: TRBV20-1; J: TRBJ1-2; DNA: TGCAGTGCTAGGTCCCCGGGACAGGATAACTATGGCTACACCTTC; CDR3: CSARSPGQDNYGYTF
D: NA; size: NA; V: TRBV5-1; J: TRBJ1-1; DNA: TGCGCCACCAAAAGGGATACGTCGAACCCTGAAGCTTTCTTT; CDR3: CATKRDTSNPEAFF
D: NA; size: many; V: TRBV5-5; J: TRBJ2-7; DNA: TGTGCCAGCAGCTCAAAACTACCCCCTACCTACGAGCAGTACTTC; CDR3: CASSSKLPPTYEQYF
D: NA; size: NA; V: TRBV4-3; J: TRBJ2-1; DNA: TGCGCCAGCAGCAAGAATAGCGGCCACTACAATGAGCAGTTCTTC; CDR3: CASSKNSGHYNEQFF
D: TRBD1; size: NA; V: TRBV30; J: TRBJ2-7; DNA: TGTGCCTGGCAACGACAGGGGAGCTCCTACGAGCAGTACTTC; CDR3: CAWQRQGSSYEQYF
D: NA; size: many; V: TRBV3-1; J: TRBJ2-3; DNA: TGTGCCAGCAGCCAAGATCAAGGGGGGCGCGCGCAGTATTTT; CDR3: CASSQDQGGRAQYF
D: NA; size: many; V: TRBV29-1; J: TRBJ1-1; DNA: TGCAGCGTTGAAGTTGTGGGGATGAACACTGAAGCTTTCTTT; CDR3: CSVEVVGMNTEAFF
D: NA; size: few; V: TRBV18; J: TRBJ2-7; DNA: TGTGCCAGCTCACCACCTGGACTACCAGGCTACGAGCAGTACTTC; CDR3: CASSPPGLPGYEQYF
D: NA; size: NA; V: TRBV6-2/TRBV6-3; J: TRBJ2-1; DNA: TGTGCCAGCAGTTACGGAGGGGGACCTTACAATGAGCAGTTCTTC; CDR3: CASSYGGGPYNEQFF
D: NA; size: few; V: TRBV6-1; J: TRBJ1-1; DNA: TGTGCCAGCACTAATACCCCCGGATGGTCGAACACTGAAGCTTTCTTT; CDR3: CASTNTPGWSNTEAFF
D: TRBD2; size: NA; V: TRBV6-1; J: TRBJ2-7; DNA: TGTGCCAGCACCCCAATAGGCGGGGGGCCGTCCTACGAGCAGTACTTC; CDR3: CASTPIGGGPSYEQYF
D: TRBD1; size: few; V: TRBV29-1; J: TRBJ2-3; DNA: TGCAGCGTTGGTCCGTCTCCGGGACAGGGAACAGATACGCAGTATTTT; CDR3: CSVGPSPGQGTDTQYF
D: TRBD1; size: NA; V: TRBV19; J: TRBJ2-5; DNA: TGTGCCAGTAGTACTCTGGACAGGGAAACGCAGACCCAGTACTTC; CDR3: CASSTLDRETQTQYF
D: NA; size: few; V: TRBV5-6; J: TRBJ2-1; DNA: TGTGCCAGCAGCCCGACGGCCATGTCTGATGAGCAGTTCTTC; CDR3: CASSPTAMSDEQFF
D: NA; size: many; V: TRBV12-3/TRBV12-4; J: TRBJ1-6; DNA: TGTGCCAGCAGTTTTCTGTCCGGCAACTATAATTCACCCCTCCACTTT; CDR3: CASSFLSGNYNSPLHF
D: NA; size: many; V: TRBV20-1; J: TRBJ1-5; DNA: TGCAGTGCTAGAGAACCCAATCAGCCCCAGCATTTT; CDR3: CSAREPNQPQHF
D: NA; size: few; V: TRBV12-3/TRBV12-4; J: TRBJ1-3; DNA: TGTGCCAGCAGTTTGGGGCAGGGGATTGGAAACACCATATATTTT; CDR3: CASSLGQGIGNTIYF
D: NA; size: few; V: TRBV30; J: TRBJ1-4; DNA: TGTGCCTGGAGTGTACTGGGGCAGAGGGAAAAACTGTTTTTT; CDR3: CAWSVLGQREKLFF
D: TRBD1; size: NA; V: TRBV12-3/TRBV12-4; J: TRBJ2-4; DNA: TGTGCCAGCAGTGAACAGGGGGCATCAAAAAACATTCAGTACTTC; CDR3: CASSEQGASKNIQYF
D: NA; size: NA; V: TRBV7-2; J: TRBJ2-5; DNA: TGTGCCAGCAGCTTAGCGCGGGAAAGGCAAGAGACCCAGTACTTC; CDR3: CASSLARERQETQYF
D: NA; size: few; V: TRBV12-3/TRBV12-4; J: TRBJ2-7; DNA: TGTGCCAGCAGCCCCAACGGGGAGCAGTACTTC; CDR3: CASSPNGEQYF
D: NA; size: many; V: TRBV5-1; J: TRBJ1-2; DNA: TGCGCCAGCAGCCGGGGGGAGGACGGTGGATTCGGCTACACCTTC; CDR3: CASSRGEDGGFGYTF
D: NA; size: NA; V: TRBV7-9; J: TRBJ2-1; DNA: TGTGCCGGCAGCTTAGCGTCCTCCTCCTACAATGAGCAGTTCTTC; CDR3: CAGSLASSSYNEQFF
D: NA; size: few; V: TRBV6-1; J: TRBJ2-5; DNA: TGTGCCAGCAGTGTGGGTAGGGGACAAGAGACCCAGTACTTC; CDR3: CASSVGRGQETQYF
D: NA; size: few; V: TRBV6-5; J: TRBJ1-5; DNA: TGTGCCAGCAGTTACATCGGCCGGCTACTCAATCAGCCCCAGCATTTT; CDR3: CASSYIGRLLNQPQHF
D: TRBD2; size: NA; V: TRBV7-2; J: TRBJ2-1; DNA: TGTGCCAGCAGCTCGACTAGCGGCAACGTAAATGAGCAGTTCTTC; CDR3: CASSSTSGNVNEQFF
D: TRBD1; size: few; V: TRBV10-2; J: TRBJ2-7; DNA: TGCGCCAGCAGTGAGTCTATGACAGGGGAGCGGGACGAGCAGTACTTC; CDR3: CASSESMTGERDEQYF
D: TRBD1; size: few; V: TRBV10-3; J: TRBJ2-2; DNA: TGTGCCATCAGTGAGGCACAGGGGGCAAACACCGGGGAGCTGTTTTTT; CDR3: CAISEAQGANTGELFF
D: TRBD1; size: NA; V: TRBV19; J: TRBJ1-6; DNA: TGTGCCAGTACCCCGACAGGGTCTGGTTCACCCCTCCACTTT; CDR3: CASTPTGSGSPLHF